The T cell receptor beta chain described here comes from a study of low-dose radiotherapy and immunotherapy resistance in tumors. The wider study: Every 2 weeks, cohort 1 got 0.5 Gy, reaching 6.5 Gy to the planning target volume. Cohort 2 received 1 Gy per fraction every two weeks, totaling 13 Gy over 26 weeks. The regimen for patients comprised intravenous nivolumab 240 mg every two weeks plus intravenous ipilimumab 1 mg/kg every six weeks.

Alpha- and beta-chain coverage of first-strand cDNA came from TRAV- and TRBV-specific primers. With a constant-region primer and a V-primer adapter, TCRs were subjected to approximately 18 PCR cycles of amplification. TCRdb reprocessed the reads via MiXCR and lists one record per CDR3 protein. Of around 10,000 distinct CDR3 sequences listed, over 55% are singletons. As their treatment, donors received nivolumab, ipilimumab, aspirin, low-dose cyclophosphamide and low-dose radiotherapy. Trimming removed 0 bases from V and 7 bases from J, with 13 bases in between. Germline values: CDR1 SGHRS, CDR2 YFSETQ. There are 14 residues in the CDR3.

This rearrangement joins TRBV5-1 to TRBJ1-2; D not certain. This receptor was obtained from a human donor with advanced metastatic prostate, ovarian, gallbladder or colorectal cancer (not recorded which). This table probably holds off-target reads from a library built for another chain. The CDR3 reads CASSLDGSTGGYTF. The CDR3 nucleotides are TGCGCCAGCAGCTTGGACGGGAGCACGGGTGGCTACACCTTC.